This record covers a single TCR beta chain. What it binds is not known. This sample stems from a study of early T cells in non-severe SARS-CoV-2 infection. Looking at the study overall: The authors sequenced bulk RNA from unsorted whole blood, leaving chains unpaired.

Regarding the study as a whole: VDJdb-based matching was biased toward anti-spike CD8 responses and missed private and CD4 specificities.

Individual cDNA molecules received unique molecular identifiers. TCRdb independently ran MiXCR on the 5' RACE reads; one entry per CDR3 protein. The sample lists some 53,000 distinct CDR3 sequences; over 7% were seen once. This receptor was identified in an adult who was a healthcare worker with PCR-confirmed SARS-CoV-2 infection or an uninfected control (not recorded which). The sequencing input was whole blood.

CDR3 residues: CASTLRTSGPSSYEQYF. CDR3 nucleotides: TGTGCCAGCACCCTTCGGACTAGCGGGCCCAGCTCCTACGAGCAGTACTTC. V is TRBV12-3 or TRBV12-4 and J is TRBJ2-7, with 11 positions matching TRBD2. This CDR3 spans 17 amino acids. Trimming removed 7 bases from V and 0 bases from J; junction bases left unmatched: 11.